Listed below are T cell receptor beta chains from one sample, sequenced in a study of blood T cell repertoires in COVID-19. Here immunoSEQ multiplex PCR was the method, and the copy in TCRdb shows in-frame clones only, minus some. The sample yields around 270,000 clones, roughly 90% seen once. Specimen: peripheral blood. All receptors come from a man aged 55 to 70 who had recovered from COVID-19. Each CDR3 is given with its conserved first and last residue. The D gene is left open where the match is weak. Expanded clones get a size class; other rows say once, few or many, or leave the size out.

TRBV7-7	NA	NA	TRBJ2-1	TGTGCTAGCAGCTTAGCGGAGTCCAATGAGCAGTTCTTC	CASSLAESNEQFF
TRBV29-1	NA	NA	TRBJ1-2	TGCAGCGTTGAATCGGTAGGCTACACCTTC	CSVESVGYTF
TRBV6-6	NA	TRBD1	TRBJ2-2	TGTGCCAGCAGTTACTCCGGGCAGGGGGCGATGGAGCTGTTTTTT	CASSYSGQGAMELFF
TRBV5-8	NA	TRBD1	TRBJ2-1	TGTGCCAGCAGCTTGGGCAAGGGGGCATCCTACAATGAGCAGTTCTTC	CASSLGKGASYNEQFF
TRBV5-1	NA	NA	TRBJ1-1	TGCGCCAGCAGCTTGGAGGGGCAGATGAACACTGAAGCTTTCTTT	CASSLEGQMNTEAFF
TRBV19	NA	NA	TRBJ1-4	TGTGCCAGTACTCCCAGGGTTCCGGGTGAAAAACTGTTTTTT	CASTPRVPGEKLFF
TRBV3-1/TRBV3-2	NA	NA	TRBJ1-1	TGTGCCAGCAACGGACAGAGGAACACTGAAGCTTTCTTT	CASNGQRNTEAFF
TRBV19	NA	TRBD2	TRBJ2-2	TGTGCCAGTAAAATAGCGGGGCAAACCGGGGAGCTGTTTTTT	CASKIAGQTGELFF
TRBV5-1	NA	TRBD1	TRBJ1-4	TGCGCCAGCAGTAAAGTCGACAGGGTCGCCCTTAATGAAAAACTGTTTTTT	CASSKVDRVALNEKLFF
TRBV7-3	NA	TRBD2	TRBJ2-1	TGTGCCAGCAGCTCCTATAGCGGGGGGGCGAATAATGAGCAGTTCTTC	CASSSYSGGANNEQFF
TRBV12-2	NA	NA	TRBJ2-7	TGTGCAAGTCCCTCCCGGTGGACAGGGGCCTACGAGCAGTACTTC	CASPSRWTGAYEQYF
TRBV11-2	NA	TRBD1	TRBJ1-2	TGTGCCAGCAGCCCCAGACAGGGAGGTGGCTACACCTTC	CASSPRQGGGYTF
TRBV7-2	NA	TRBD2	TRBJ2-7	TGTGCCAGCAGCTTAGGCCTAGCGGGGGGGGTGGCCGGGTACGAGCAGTACTTC	CASSLGLAGGVAGYEQYF
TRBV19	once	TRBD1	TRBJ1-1	TGTGCCAGTAGTCCGACTCACAGGGGGAACACTGAAGCTTTCTTT	CASSPTHRGNTEAFF
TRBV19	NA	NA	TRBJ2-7	TGTGCCAGTAGTAGCGGGACAGACGACGAGCAGTACTTC	CASSSGTDDEQYF
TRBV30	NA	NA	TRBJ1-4	TGTGCCTGGAAACAGGGTAGTGAAAAACTGTTTTTT	CAWKQGSEKLFF
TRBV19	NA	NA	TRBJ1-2	TGTGCCAGCCAGGACATCGGCGGGGGGGTACATGGCTACACCTTC	CASQDIGGGVHGYTF
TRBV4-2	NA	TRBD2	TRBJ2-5	TGTGCCAGCAGCCAAGTTGGGGGGGTAGCGGAGGGACAAGAGACCCAGTACTTC	CASSQVGGVAEGQETQYF
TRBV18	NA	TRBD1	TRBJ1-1	TGTGCCAGCTCACCCGCGGACAGGGCGGCTGAAGCTTTCTTT	CASSPADRAAEAFF
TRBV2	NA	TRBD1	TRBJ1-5	TGTGCCAGCAGCTACAGGGGGTTCGGGCAGCCCCAGCATTTT	CASSYRGFGQPQHF
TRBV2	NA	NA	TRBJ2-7	TGTGCCAGCAGTGAAGCGCTTCGTGTGGGGGCACACGAGCAGTACTTC	CASSEALRVGAHEQYF
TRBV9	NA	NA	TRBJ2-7	TGTGCCAGCAGCGTAGGGACAGCCAGCTCCTACGAGCAGTACTTC	CASSVGTASSYEQYF
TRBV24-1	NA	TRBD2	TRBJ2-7	TGTGCCACCAGTGCGACTAGCGGGGGTCAGTACGAGCAGTACTTC	CATSATSGGQYEQYF
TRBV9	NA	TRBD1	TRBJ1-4	TGTGCCAGCAGTCTACAGGGGGGTAATGAAAAACTGTTTTTT	CASSLQGGNEKLFF
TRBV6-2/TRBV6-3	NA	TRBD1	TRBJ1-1	TGTGCCAGCAGCCGAATTGGACAGGCCCCTGAAGCTTTCTTT	CASSRIGQAPEAFF
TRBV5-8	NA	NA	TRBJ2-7	TGTGCCAGCAGCTTGGGGGGCCGAGCGAGGTTGTACCTCTACGAGCAGTACTTC	CASSLGGRARLYLYEQYF
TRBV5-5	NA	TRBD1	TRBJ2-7	TGTGCCAGCAGCTTCCCCGGGACAGTTCCCGAGCAGTACTTC	CASSFPGTVPEQYF
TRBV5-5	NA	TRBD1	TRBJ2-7	TGTGCCAGCAGCTTGTCGGACAGGGGCCGCTACGAGCAGTACTTC	CASSLSDRGRYEQYF
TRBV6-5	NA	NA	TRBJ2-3	TGTGCCAGCACCACTTCGGGGTATACAACAGATACGCAGTATTTT	CASTTSGYTTDTQYF
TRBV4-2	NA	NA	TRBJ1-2	TGTGCCAGCAGCCAAGATCCGTCCCTATCAACAGGCGATGGCTACACCTTC	CASSQDPSLSTGDGYTF
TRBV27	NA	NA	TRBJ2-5	TGTGCCAGCAGTCAACTAGGCGGGGAAGAGACCCAGTACTTC	CASSQLGGEETQYF
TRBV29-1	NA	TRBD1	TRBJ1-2	TGCAGCGAGCTCCATCTGACAGGGGGCGACTATGGCTACACCTTC	CSELHLTGGDYGYTF
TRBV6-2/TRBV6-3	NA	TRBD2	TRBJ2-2	TGTGCCAGCAGTTCCACTAGCGGGGGGGCGAACACCGGGGAGCTGTTTTTT	CASSSTSGGANTGELFF
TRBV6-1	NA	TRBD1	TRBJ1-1	TGTGCCAGCAGAAAACAGGGGATTGAAGCTTTCTTT	CASRKQGIEAFF
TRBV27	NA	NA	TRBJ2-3	TGTGCCAGCAACGAGCGATCCACAGATACGCAGTATTTT	CASNERSTDTQYF
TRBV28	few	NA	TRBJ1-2	TGTGCCAGCATCCTCTCTCGCGACAGGCTCCACTTTGGCTACACCTTC	CASILSRDRLHFGYTF
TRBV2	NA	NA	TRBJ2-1	TGTGCCAGCAGTGAAGCAAGATCGTCGGCAGGGGTCGGCTACAATGAGCAGTTCTTC	CASSEARSSAGVGYNEQFF
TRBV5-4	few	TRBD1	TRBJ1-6	TGTGCCAGCAGCATACGACAGGGCGATAATTCACCCCTCCACTTT	CASSIRQGDNSPLHF
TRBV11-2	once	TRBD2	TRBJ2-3	TGTGCCAGCAGCCCTATAGCGGGGGGGTGGGAATCGGTTGGTACGCAGTATTTT	CASSPIAGGWESVGTQYF
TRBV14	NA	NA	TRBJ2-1	TGTGCCAGCAGCCAAGGACCCAGGAAGTACAATGAGCAGTTCTTC	CASSQGPRKYNEQFF